Shown below are 3 T cell receptor beta chains from a single sample sequenced in a study of OX40 agonist ivuxolimab in advanced cancers. Profiling relied on immunoSEQ multiplex PCR, and the TCRdb table lists in-frame clones only, not all of them. This table holds 80,000 to 95,000 clones, around nine tenths found once. Sequenced material: CD4+ or CD8+ T cells sorted from blood, taken in a trial of the OX40 agonist ivuxolimab. The receptors were sampled from an adult with an advanced solid tumor such as melanoma, head and neck, liver or kidney cancer.

This chain uses TRBV7-9 with TRBJ1-4, with 8 bases lining up with TRBD1. The junction had 5 bases not matched to a gene; V was cut back by 2 bases and J by 6 bases. The CDR3 is 15 residues long. Germline assignment: CDR1 SEHNR and CDR2 FQNEAQ (reference sequence). The CDR3, as DNA: TGTGCCAGCAGCTTAAGGCAGGGGGCGGATGAAAAACTGTTTTTT. Its translation is CASSLRQGADEKLFF.

The chain is built from TRBV6-6 and TRBJ2-1; TRBD1 matches 7 bases. The CDR3 has 15 amino acids. Germline values: CDR1 MNHNY, CDR2 SVGAGI (reference sequence). The junction had 8 bases not matched to a gene; V was cut back by 5 bases and J by 4 bases. This CDR3 is CASSDPGTVYNEQFF. The CDR3 DNA follows: TGTGCCAGCAGTGACCCCGGGACAGTGTACAATGAGCAGTTCTTC.

CDR3 in DNA: TGTGCCAGTAGAAGCCTGGAGACCCAGTACTTC. Its protein is CASRSLETQYF. The rearrangement links TRBV19 to TRBJ2-5, with D unresolved. The CDR3 is 11 residues long. From germline, CDR1 is LNHDA and CDR2 SQIVND (reference sequence). V lost 6 bases and J 5 bases, leaving 7 bases between the germline ends.